Sequencing of this TCR beta chain was carried out in a study of T cell responses to AZD1222 COVID-19 vaccine. Overall study results and limits: Nearly half of spike-specific TCRs reportedly target variant regions that are unmutated in the B.1.351 and B.1.1.7 variants. Donors, mostly white British, included more females; clonal diversity was possibly underestimated.

On this clone itself: As yet, its antigen is unknown.

CDR1 is LNHNV, CDR2 YYDKDF, per germline (reference sequence). The CDR3 consists of 15 residues. The trim removed 3 bases at V and 10 bases at J, leaving 8 bases unmatched. The method was immunoSEQ multiplex PCR; TCRdb's version includes in-frame clones alone and lacks a portion of them. The sample yields approximately 150,000 clones, roughly nine tenths seen once. The sequencing used peripheral blood, collected 28 days after the second AZD1222 dose. This TCR came from an adult who received the AZD1222 COVID-19 vaccine. V gene TRBV15 combines with J gene TRBJ1-6; TRBD1 matches 8 bases. The CDR3 DNA follows: TGTGCCACCAGCAGGGGGGTGACAGGGGAATCACCCCTCCACTTT. Amino acid sequence: CATSRGVTGESPLHF.